This TCR beta chain was sequenced in a study of shared clonotypes between healthy human individuals. Study-wide results and limits: The diversity represented, both genetic and in exposure history, was limited by few donors. Sorted-subset samples were not fully sequenced, rarefaction indicated. Generally, naive subsets (rather than memory subsets) showed larger estimated richness.

Generated by immunoSEQ multiplex PCR, the TCRdb table keeps only in-frame clones and is missing some. This sample has about 600,000 clones, with around 97% found just once. As concerns this clone: The target antigen is unknown.

V dropped 4 bases and J dropped 4; count of bases not matched to a gene: 7. There are 16 residues in the CDR3. Germline-derived CDR1 and CDR2 are SGHDT and YYEEEE. This TCR derives from a woman younger than 45 in good health. The rearrangement links TRBV5-6 to TRBJ2-1; TRBD2 aligns across 11 bases. What was sequenced was naive CD4+ T cells sorted from blood. Subset described: CD45RA+ positively selected. The CDR3 sequence is CASSGGPSGRYNEQFF. CDR3 in DNA: TGTGCCAGCAGCGGGGGCCCTAGCGGGAGGTACAATGAGCAGTTCTTC.